This T cell receptor (beta chain) comes out of a study of identical twins. Notes on the study in general: Analyses of zero insertions could be partly confounded by invariant MAIT and iNKT cells. Models underestimated out-of-frame TCR alpha sharing in monozygotic twins.

Comment on this clonotype: Its antigen is currently unknown.

Germline CDR1 reads SEHNR; CDR2 reads FQNEAQ (reference sequence). There are 14 residues in the CDR3. V was clipped by 7 bases and J by 2 bases, with 12 bases between them. TCRdb called the 5' RACE reads again in MiXCR, with one record for every CDR3 protein. The sample has 450,000 or so distinct CDR3 sequences, approximately 17% seen once. The chain is built from TRBV7-9 and TRBJ2-1; perhaps D is TRBD1 or TRBD2 (6 bases each). This clonotype was sampled from a man in his fifties in good health. The sample consisted of naive T cells sorted from blood. The CDR3 protein is CASTPGGAYNEQFF. DNA of the CDR3: TGTGCCAGCACCCCCGGGGGCGCCTACAATGAGCAGTTCTTC.